Reported below is one T cell receptor (beta chain). The data stem from a study of control samples from healthy donors and cancer patients. The CDR3 contains 15 residues. Germline V gene lookup returns CDR1 MNHGY and CDR2 SAAAGT. With 2 bases removed from V and 6 bases from J, the gap between germline ends came to 15 bases. Clones were sequenced by immunoSEQ multiplex PCR, and TCRdb holds only the in-frame ones, with some missing. The sample records 100,000 or so clones, about four fifths being singletons. This chain links TRBV6-8 with TRBJ2-3; D possibly corresponds to TRBD2 (6 bases). Input material: blood. The sequence was obtained from a woman aged 45-60 years in good health. CDR3 protein: CASSYKVVREDTQYF. CDR3 DNA: TGTGCCAGCAGTTACAAGGTAGTCCGGGAGGATACGCAGTATTTT.